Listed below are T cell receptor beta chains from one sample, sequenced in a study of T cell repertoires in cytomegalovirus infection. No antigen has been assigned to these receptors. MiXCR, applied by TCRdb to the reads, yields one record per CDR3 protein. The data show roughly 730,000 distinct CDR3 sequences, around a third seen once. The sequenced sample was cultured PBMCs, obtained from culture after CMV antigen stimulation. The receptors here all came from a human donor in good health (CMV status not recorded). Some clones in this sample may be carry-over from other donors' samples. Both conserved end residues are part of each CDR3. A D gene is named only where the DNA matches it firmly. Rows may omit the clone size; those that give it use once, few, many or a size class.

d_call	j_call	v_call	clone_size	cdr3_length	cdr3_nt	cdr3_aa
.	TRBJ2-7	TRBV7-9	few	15	TGTGCCAGCAGCTCGAGTTGGGGGAAGAGAAACGAGCAGTACTTC	CASSSSWGKRNEQYF
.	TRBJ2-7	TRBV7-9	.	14	TGTGCCAGCAGCTATCCGGGAGACTCCTACGAGCAGTACTTC	CASSYPGDSYEQYF
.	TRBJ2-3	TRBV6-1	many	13	TGTGCCAGCAGAGTGAACCAAGCAGATACGCAGTATTTT	CASRVNQADTQYF
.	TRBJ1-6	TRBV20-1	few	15	TGCAGTGCTAGGGGAGGCAGCTCCTATAATTCACCCCTCCACTTT	CSARGGSSYNSPLHF
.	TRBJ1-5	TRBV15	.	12	TGTGCCACCAGCCGTCCGGATCAGCCCCAGCATTTT	CATSRPDQPQHF
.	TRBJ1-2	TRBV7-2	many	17	TGTGCCAGCAGCTTAAATCCCGGGGTGGACAGCTCGGAAGGCTACACCTTC	CASSLNPGVDSSEGYTF
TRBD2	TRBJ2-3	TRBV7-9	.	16	TGTGCCAGCAGCTTGGCCGGGACTAGCAGAACAGATACGCAGTATTTT	CASSLAGTSRTDTQYF
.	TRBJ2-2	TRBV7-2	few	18	TGTGCCAGCAGCTCAGGGGAGCCTGGGACCCCTGGCACCGGGGAGCTGTTTTTT	CASSSGEPGTPGTGELFF
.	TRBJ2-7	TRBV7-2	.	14	TGTGCCAGCAGACCAAGACAGGCCTCCTACGAGCAGTACTTC	CASRPRQASYEQYF
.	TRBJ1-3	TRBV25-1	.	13	TGTGCCAGCAGCGACCCGTTTGGAAACACCATATATTTT	CASSDPFGNTIYF
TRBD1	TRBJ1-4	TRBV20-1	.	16	TGCAGTGCTAGACAGTTAGGGGGACAGGGGTTTGAAAAACTGTTTTTT	CSARQLGGQGFEKLFF
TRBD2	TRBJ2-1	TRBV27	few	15	TGTGCCAGCAGTTTAAACGGACTAGCGGGAGGTGAGCAGTTCTTC	CASSLNGLAGGEQFF
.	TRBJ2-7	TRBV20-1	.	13	TGCAGTGCTAGAAGCGGACCGGACTACGAGCAGTACTTC	CSARSGPDYEQYF
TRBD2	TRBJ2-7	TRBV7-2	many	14	TGTGCCAGCAGCTTCGGCGGGGGGGATAGGGAGCAGTACTTC	CASSFGGGDREQYF
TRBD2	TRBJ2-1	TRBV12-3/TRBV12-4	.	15	TGTGCCAGCAGTTTGACTAGCGGGAACCCCAATGAGCAGTTCTTC	CASSLTSGNPNEQFF
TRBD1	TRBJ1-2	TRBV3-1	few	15	TGTGCCAGCAGCCGAATGGGACAGCATCTCTATGGCTACACCTTC	CASSRMGQHLYGYTF
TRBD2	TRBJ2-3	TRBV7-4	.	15	TGTGCCAGCAACTCAGCGGGGGGTAACACAGATACGCAGTATTTT	CASNSAGGNTDTQYF
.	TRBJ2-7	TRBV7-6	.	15	TGTGCCAGCAGCTTGGTTGGGGACTCACTCTACGAGCAGTACTTC	CASSLVGDSLYEQYF
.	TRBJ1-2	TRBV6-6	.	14	TGTGTCAGCCTGGTGGGGGGGCGCGGTTATGGCTACACCTTC	CVSLVGGRGYGYTF
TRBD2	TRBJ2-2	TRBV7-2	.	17	TGTGCCAGCAGCTTGGTTGGGAGGGCGAGACCGACCGGGGAGCTGTTTTTT	CASSLVGRARPTGELFF
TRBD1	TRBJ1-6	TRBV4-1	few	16	TGCGCCAGCAGCCAAGCCACCGGGACAGCAAGCTCACCCCTCCACTTT	CASSQATGTASSPLHF
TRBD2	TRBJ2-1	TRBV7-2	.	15	TGTGCCAGCAGCTCTAGCGGGAGGCCTTACAATGAGCAGTTCTTC	CASSSSGRPYNEQFF
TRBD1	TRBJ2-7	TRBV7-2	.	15	TGTGCCAGCAGCCCTACCGGGACAGGGACCTACGAGCAGTACTTC	CASSPTGTGTYEQYF
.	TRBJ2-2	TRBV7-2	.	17	TGTGCCAGCAGCTTAGATCGGCTAGCAACGAACACCGGGGAGCTGTTTTTT	CASSLDRLATNTGELFF
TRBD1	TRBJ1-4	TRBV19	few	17	TGTGCCAGTAGTACCTCGACAGGGGCTGCAACTAATGAAAAACTGTTTTTT	CASSTSTGAATNEKLFF
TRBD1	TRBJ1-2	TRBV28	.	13	TGTGCCAGCAGGTTGGGGACAGGTTATGGCTACACCTTC	CASRLGTGYGYTF
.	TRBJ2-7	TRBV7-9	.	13	TGTGCCAGCAGCTTAGCCACTGAGGGAGAGCAGTACTTC	CASSLATEGEQYF
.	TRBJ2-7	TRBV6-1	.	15	TGTGCCAGCTCCCTCCTACTCGGGGGGCCTCACGAGCAGTACTTC	CASSLLLGGPHEQYF
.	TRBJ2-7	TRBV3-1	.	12	TGTGCCAGCAGCCAAGGGTTCCACGAGCAGTACTTC	CASSQGFHEQYF
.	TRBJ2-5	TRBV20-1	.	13	TGCAGTGCTAGGGGGCTCGGTCAAGAGACCCAGTACTTC	CSARGLGQETQYF